The 24 T cell receptor beta chains presented below share a single source sample, sequenced in a study of blood T cells in healthy people across ages. Using a J-beta primer mix together with a sample-barcoded 5' primer, a second PCR was run for about 7 to 12 cycles. TCRdb reanalysed the 5' RACE reads using MiXCR and keeps one entry per CDR3 protein. The table records 800,000 or so distinct CDR3 sequences, 25% of them present only once. The data also belong to a second study, concerning T cells of mothers and their children.

Specimen: blood. Every receptor here comes from a boy aged 5-17 years in good health.

This clonotype was detected only a few times. The chain carries TRBV12-3 or TRBV12-4 and TRBJ2-3; TRBD1 matches 7 bases. J was trimmed by 5 bases and V by 6 bases; bases with no gene match: 5. The CDR3 totals 13 residues. CDR3 bases: TGTGCCAGCAGCCGGGGACAGCTAGATACGCAGTATTTT. Translating it yields CASSRGQLDTQYF.

The chain joins TRBV14 to TRBJ2-7; 10 bases line up with TRBD2. The CDR3 length is 14 residues. Germline-derived CDR1 and CDR2 are SGHDN and FVKESK. J was trimmed by 7 bases and V by 4 bases; bases with no gene match: 7. This CDR3 reads CASSPWTSGIEQYF. CDR3 nucleotide sequence: TGTGCCAGCAGCCCATGGACTAGCGGAATAGAGCAGTACTTC.

Only a few counts were recorded for this clonotype. This rearrangement joins TRBV5-1 to TRBJ1-1; D is uncertain. The V gene lost 4 bases and the J gene lost 5 bases, with 12 bases spanning the gap. This CDR3 spans 13 amino acids. Germline assignment: CDR1 SGHRS and CDR2 YFSETQ. The CDR3, as DNA: TGCGCCAGCAGCACGGATGGAGGGACTGAAGCTTTCTTT. Residues: CASSTDGGTEAFF.

CDR3 DNA: TGTGCCAGCAGACTCGGACAGAAAGCAGATACGCAGTATTTT. The encoded protein is CASRLGQKADTQYF. The chain combines TRBV28 with TRBJ2-3; a possible D gene is TRBD1 (6 bases). The CDR3 has 14 residues. Germline V gene lookup returns CDR1 MDHEN and CDR2 SYDVKM. V was trimmed by 6 bases and J by 4 bases, leaving 14 bases between them.

The V call is TRBV5-1, the J call TRBJ2-1, with D hard to call. The CDR3 covers 11 residues. Germline CDR1 and CDR2: SGHRS and YFSETQ. The V and J ends lost 2 bases and 10 bases respectively, with 7 bases between them. The DNA of the CDR3 is TGCGCCAGCAGCTTACACGAAGAGCAGTTCTTC. It yields the protein CASSLHEEQFF.

The DNA of the CDR3 is TGTGCCAGCAGGACCCCAGGGCGAGGCTATGGCTACACCTTC. Its protein product is CASRTPGRGYGYTF. This chain joins TRBV6-5 and TRBJ1-2; perhaps TRBD1 as D (5 bases). This CDR3 is built from 14 residues. The germline CDR1 and CDR2 sequences are MNHEY and SVGAGI. V lost 6 bases and J lost 4, with 15 bases in between.

The chain is built from TRBV28 and TRBJ1-2; D might be TRBD1 (6 bases). The V and J ends lost 6 bases and 4 bases respectively, with 21 bases between them. CDR3 size: 16 residues. Germline CDR1 and CDR2: MDHEN and SYDVKM. The CDR3 nucleotides read TGTGCCAGCAGCCAAACTCTACAGGGAGCGATCTATGGCTACACCTTC. Translation: CASSQTLQGAIYGYTF.

This rearrangement joins TRBV28 to TRBJ2-7, with a tentative D call TRBD2 (5 bases). V was pared by 6 bases and J by 0 bases, with 12 bases between. Per germline, CDR1 MDHEN and CDR2 SYDVKM. The CDR3 is made up of 14 amino acids. The chain's CDR3 is CASRSGQSSYEQYF. In DNA, the CDR3 is TGTGCCAGCAGGAGCGGCCAAAGCTCCTACGAGCAGTACTTC.

J is TRBJ1-2 and V is TRBV20-1; D is perhaps TRBD1 (5 bases). V dropped 0 bases and J dropped 4 bases, with 12 bases sitting between them. The CDR3 consists of 14 residues. Per germline, CDR1 DFQATT and CDR2 SNEGSKA (reference sequence). The chain's CDR3 is CSARERTLSYGYTF. The CDR3 bases are TGCAGTGCTAGAGAAAGGACACTGAGCTATGGCTACACCTTC.

The gene calls are TRBV12-3 or TRBV12-4 and TRBJ2-3, with 8 bases that match TRBD2. J gave up 2 bases and V 5 bases, and 6 bases lay outside the gene matches. The CDR3 contains 15 residues. The chain's CDR3 is CASSGGGLNTDTQYF. The CDR3 DNA reads as TGTGCCAGCAGTGGCGGGGGGCTGAACACAGATACGCAGTATTTT.

In this sample, this clonotype turned up a few times. The chain recombines TRBV28 with TRBJ1-5; 9 bases fit TRBD1. Germline lookup yields CDR1 MDHEN and CDR2 SYDVKM. The CDR3 totals 16 residues. V lost 4 bases to trimming and J lost 6 bases; unmatched junction nucleotides: 10. CDR3 residues: CASSSQGASFGQPQHF. CDR3 DNA: TGTGCCAGCAGTTCACAGGGGGCCAGTTTCGGTCAGCCCCAGCATTTT.

The rearrangement uses TRBV20-1 and TRBJ2-1, with D tentatively TRBD1 or TRBD2 (5 bases each). This CDR3 is 15 amino acids long. Trimming removed 5 bases at V and 0 bases at J, with 14 bases between. The germline CDR1 and CDR2 sequences are DFQATT and SNEGSKA (reference sequence). CDR3 region: CSAGTDSSSYNEQFF. CDR3 DNA: TGCAGTGCTGGGACGGATAGTAGCTCCTACAATGAGCAGTTCTTC.

The chain links TRBV28 to TRBJ2-3, with 9 bases that match TRBD2. This CDR3 has 17 amino acids. The V and J ends lost 2 bases and 3 bases, in that order; junction bases with no gene match: 9. Germline CDR1 MDHEN, CDR2 SYDVKM. The chain's CDR3 is CASSLKGRLAVTDTQYF. The CDR3 DNA is TGTGCCAGCAGTTTAAAGGGTAGACTAGCGGTAACAGATACGCAGTATTTT. Using reference TRBV28 and TRBJ2-3 for the parts outside the CDR3, the full variable domain is DVKVTQSSRYLVKRTGEKVFLECVQDMDHENMFWYRQDPGLGLRLIYFSYDVKMKEKGDIPEGYSVSREKKERFSLILESASTNQTSMYLCASSLKGRLAVTDTQYFGPGTRLTVL.

V is TRBV5-1 and J is TRBJ1-2; D perhaps matches TRBD1 (6 bases). Trimming removed 0 bases from V and 5 bases from J, with 14 bases in between. This CDR3 has 15 residues. Germline CDR1 is SGHRS and CDR2 is YFSETQ. For the CDR3, the DNA is TGCGCCAGCAGCTTGGAGGGGTCCAGGGGTTATGGCTACACCTTC. This encodes CASSLEGSRGYGYTF. The full variable domain, completed using reference TRBV5-1 and TRBJ1-2, is KAGVTQTPRYLIKTRGQQVTLSCSPISGHRSVSWYQQTPGQGLQFLFEYFSETQRNKGNFPGRFSGRQFSNSRSEMNVSTLELGDSALYLCASSLEGSRGYGYTFGSGTRLTVV.

The CDR3, as DNA: TGTGCCAGCAGCTTAAGGAAAAAAGCGGGGGTCACAGATACGCAGTATTTT. Its translation: CASSLRKKAGVTDTQYF. The V call is TRBV7-8, the J call TRBJ2-3; 8 bases match TRBD2. CDR1 SGHVS and CDR2 FQNEAQ come from the germline V gene. The CDR3 is 17 residues long. Trimming removed 2 bases from V and 2 bases from J; junction bases left unmatched: 9.

This rearrangement joins TRBV12-3 or TRBV12-4 to TRBJ2-1; D is perhaps TRBD1 or TRBD2 (5 bases each). V was trimmed by 5 bases and J by 5 bases, leaving 13 bases between them. This CDR3 has 14 residues. The CDR3 loop is CASSDPGPNNEQFF. CDR3 DNA: TGTGCCAGCAGTGATCCGGGACCCAACAATGAGCAGTTCTTC.

This clonotype has only a few counts. V and J are TRBV29-1 and TRBJ1-2, with TRBD1 as a possible D gene (5 bases). The CDR3 totals 13 residues. V was pared by 4 bases and J by 6 bases, with 15 bases between. The germline gives CDR1 SQVTM, CDR2 ANQGSEA. In nucleotides, the CDR3 is TGCAGCGTTGGAATAGAACGAGGGGATGGCTACACCTTC. Its protein product is CSVGIERGDGYTF.

On this clonotype: A much larger clone sits a single nucleotide away, making a read error possible. The J gene is TRBJ2-5, the V gene TRBV12-3 or TRBV12-4; 7 bases agree with TRBD2. The J call is in doubt because the DNA end fits TRBJ2-7 better. This CDR3 spans 18 amino acids. CDR3 nucleotides: TGTGCCAGCAGTTTACGGGCTAGCGGCACCCGAGGCTCCTACGAGCAGTACTTC. Amino acids: CASSLRASGTRGSYEQYF.

The chain carries TRBV1 and TRBJ2-5. TRBV1 is reported as a pseudogene. The CDR3 has 13 amino acids. DNA for the CDR3: TGCACCAGCCTGCCGGAAGACCAAGAGACCCAGTACTTC. This codes for CTSLPEDQETQYF.

V is TRBV29-1 and J is TRBJ2-5; no clear D. Germline CDR1 reads SQVTM; CDR2 reads ANQGSEA. V was clipped by 7 bases and J by 5 bases, with 11 bases between them. This CDR3 is built from 11 residues. The CDR3 DNA reads as TGCAGCGCCCCCCTCGAGGAGACCCAGTACTTC. Translated, it gives CSAPLEETQYF. The variable domain in full, with the rest retrieved from reference TRBV29-1 and TRBJ2-5, is SAVISQKPSRDICQRGTSLTIQCQVDSQVTMMFWYRQQPGQSLTLIATANQGSEATYESGFVIDKFPISRPNLTFSTLTVSNMSPEDSSIYLCSAPLEETQYFGPGTRLLVL.

The table lists this clonotype with a few counts. The gene calls are TRBV27 and TRBJ2-5; D not resolved. Germline V gene sequence: CDR1 MNHEY, CDR2 SMNVEV (reference sequence). The CDR3 length is 17 residues. V lost 3 bases to trimming and J lost 1 base, with 18 bases between them. The CDR3 protein is CASSLGWTDTTQETQYF. CDR3 in DNA: TGTGCCAGCAGTTTGGGATGGACCGATACCACCCAAGAGACCCAGTACTTC.

The gene calls are TRBV7-2 and TRBJ2-7; maybe TRBD1 (5 bases). This CDR3 comprises 14 residues. Germline lookup yields CDR1 SGHTA and CDR2 FQGNSA. V was cut by 4 bases and J by 0 bases, with 10 bases left in between. In DNA form, the CDR3 reads TGTGCCAGCAGCTCAATAACAGGCTCCTACGAGCAGTACTTC. As protein: CASSSITGSYEQYF.

This clonotype was seen repeatedly, ten times or more. The chain has TRBV3-1 and TRBJ2-3; TRBD2 matches 12 bases. The length of the CDR3 is 16 residues. V trimming: 4 bases; J trimming: 4 bases; junction bases outside the gene matches: 6. Germline V CDR1 and CDR2: LGHDT, YNNKEL (reference sequence). The CDR3 coding sequence is TGTGCCAGCAGCCTCCTTACTAGCGGGAGGCCAGATACGCAGTATTTT. Protein product: CASSLLTSGRPDTQYF.

This clonotype was seen more than once but under ten times. This sequence joins TRBV15 and TRBJ1-4; 9 bases match TRBD1. With 0 bases clipped from V and 5 bases from J, the junction kept 7 bases outside the gene matches. This CDR3 is 17 amino acids long. Germline CDR1 LNHNV, CDR2 YYDKDF (reference sequence). The CDR3 protein is CATSRDIPGQGNEKLFF. CDR3 nucleotides: TGTGCCACCAGCAGAGACATCCCGGGACAGGGAAATGAAAAACTGTTTTTT.